This TCR beta chain was recovered during a study of T cells in Graves' hyperthyroidism and ophthalmopathy. Study-wide points: Ophthalmopathy stood apart from stable hyperthyroidism in a 13 V-J model. Blood also held most thyroid clonotypes expanded beyond 0.001.

Many counts were recorded for this clonotype. Its antigen is not identified. Using RNA transcripts as the source, TCR beta CDR3 regions were amplified. The HTBI primer set served for first-round RT-PCR of the TCR CDR3. Each CDR3 protein is one row after TCRdb ran MiXCR on the multiplex PCR reads. Counted here are about 350,000 distinct CDR3 sequences, approximately 15% occurring once; the ten biggest clones make up 20% to 25%. Trimming cost V 5 bases and J 3 bases, with 14 bases left between them. The germline V gene has CDR1 MDHEN and CDR2 SYDVKM. The CDR3 has 15 amino acids. This chain connects TRBV28 to TRBJ1-5, with D hard to call. The sequencing input was blood. The receptor comes from a woman in her twenties or thirties with Graves' hyperthyroidism. CDR3 DNA: TGTGCCAGCAGTACCCTTACCTCTTTCAATCAGCCCCAGCATTTT. Translated, it gives CASSTLTSFNQPQHF.